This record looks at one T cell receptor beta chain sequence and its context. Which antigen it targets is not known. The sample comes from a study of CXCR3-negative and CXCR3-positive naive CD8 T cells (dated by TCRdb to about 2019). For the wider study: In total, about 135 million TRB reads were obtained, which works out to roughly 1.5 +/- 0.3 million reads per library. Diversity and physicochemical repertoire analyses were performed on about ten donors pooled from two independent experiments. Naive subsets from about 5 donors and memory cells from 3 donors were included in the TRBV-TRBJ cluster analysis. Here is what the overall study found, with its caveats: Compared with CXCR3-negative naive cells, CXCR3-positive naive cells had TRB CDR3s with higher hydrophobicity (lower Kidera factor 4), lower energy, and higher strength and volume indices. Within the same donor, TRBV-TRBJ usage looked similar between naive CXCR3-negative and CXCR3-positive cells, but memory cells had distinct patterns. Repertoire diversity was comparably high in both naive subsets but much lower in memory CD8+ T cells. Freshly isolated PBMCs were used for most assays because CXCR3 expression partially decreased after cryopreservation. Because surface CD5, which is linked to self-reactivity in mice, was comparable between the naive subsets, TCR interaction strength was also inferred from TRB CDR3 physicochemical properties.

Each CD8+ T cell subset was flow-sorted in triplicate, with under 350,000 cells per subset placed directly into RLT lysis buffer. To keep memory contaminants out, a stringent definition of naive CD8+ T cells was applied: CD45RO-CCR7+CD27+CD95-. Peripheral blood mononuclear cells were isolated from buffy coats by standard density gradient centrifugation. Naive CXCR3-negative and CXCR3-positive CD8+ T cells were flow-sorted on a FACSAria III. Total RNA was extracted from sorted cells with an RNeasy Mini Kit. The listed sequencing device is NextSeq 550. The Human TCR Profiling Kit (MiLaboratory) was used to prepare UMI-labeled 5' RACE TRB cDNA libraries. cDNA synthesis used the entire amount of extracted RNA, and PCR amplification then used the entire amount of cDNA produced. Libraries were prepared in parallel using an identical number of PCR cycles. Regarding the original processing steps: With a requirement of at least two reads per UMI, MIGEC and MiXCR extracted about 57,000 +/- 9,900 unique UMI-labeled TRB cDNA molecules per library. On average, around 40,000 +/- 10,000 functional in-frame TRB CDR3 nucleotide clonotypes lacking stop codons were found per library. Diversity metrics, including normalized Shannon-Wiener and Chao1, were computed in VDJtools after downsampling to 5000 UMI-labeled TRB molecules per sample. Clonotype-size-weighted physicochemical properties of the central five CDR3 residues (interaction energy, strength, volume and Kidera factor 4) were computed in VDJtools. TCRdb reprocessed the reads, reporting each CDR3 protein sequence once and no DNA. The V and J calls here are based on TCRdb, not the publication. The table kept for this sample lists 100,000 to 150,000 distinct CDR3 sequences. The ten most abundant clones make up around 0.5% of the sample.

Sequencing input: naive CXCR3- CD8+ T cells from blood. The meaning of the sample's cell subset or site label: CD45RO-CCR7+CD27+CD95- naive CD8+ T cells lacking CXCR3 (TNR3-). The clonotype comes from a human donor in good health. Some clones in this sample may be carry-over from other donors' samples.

The CDR3 protein is CASSWAGEAYEQYF. The sequence is built from TRBV19 and TRBJ2-7; the TCRdb call, TRBD1, lacks DNA for checking. The CDR3 measures 14 amino acids from cysteine to phenylalanine. The nucleotide record is missing. CDR1 LNHDA and CDR2 SQIVND are derived from the germline V gene (reference sequence). Reference TRBV19 and TRBJ2-7 proteins supply the regions before and after the CDR3; the full variable domain is: DGGITQSPKYLFRKEGQNVTLSCEQNLNHDAMYWYRQDPGQGLRLIYYSQIVNDFQKGDIAEGYSVSREKKESFPLTVTSAQKNPTAFYLCASSWAGEAYEQYFGPGTRLTVT.